This TCR beta chain was recovered during a study of T cells in Graves' hyperthyroidism and ophthalmopathy. This CDR3 region has 18 residues. Germline loops: CDR1 KGHSH, CDR2 LQKENI. The trim removed 3 bases at V and 6 bases at J, leaving 9 bases unmatched. TCR beta CDR3 regions were amplified from RNA transcripts. RT-PCR in the first round (using the HTBI primer set) targeted the TCR CDR3. MiXCR, run by TCRdb on the multiplex PCR reads, gives a single entry per CDR3 protein. The table has more than 500,000 distinct CDR3 sequences, around 16% seen once; the top ten hold about 29%. In regard to this clonotype: Its antigen is currently unknown.

General study points: Before onset, by a median of around 6.1 months, the model predicted ophthalmopathy.

The gene calls are TRBV18 and TRBJ1-6, with 12 positions matching TRBD1. The sequence was collected from a woman between 25 and 40 years old with Graves' ophthalmopathy. The sample comprised blood. CDR3 region: CASSPNPPGQGANSPLHF. CDR3 sequence (DNA): TGTGCCAGCTCACCGAACCCCCCGGGACAGGGGGCTAATTCACCCCTCCACTTT.